This section outlines one T cell receptor beta chain sequence together with its context. Its antigen remains unknown. At one end, the junction sequence differs from germline, possibly due to a read error. The sample belongs to a study of PD-L1 blockade in urothelial cancer. Study-level background: Males with bladder-origin urothelial cancer made up about 90% of the roughly 30 patients. Samples came from 3 weeks, at the second dose, and 6 weeks into treatment. Peripheral blood specimens exhibited a median yield of around 130,000 T cells.

Germline-derived CDR1 and CDR2 are SGHVS and FNYEAQ. This CDR3 spans 12 amino acids. Assay: immunoSEQ multiplex PCR; the TCRdb copy retains only in-frame clones and omits some. The sample lists 25,000 to 30,000 clones; about 87% were seen once. Study-wide findings and caveats: Larger 3-week expansion of tumor-associated blood clones was seen in durable-benefit patients.

The starting material was PBMCs, obtained around atezolizumab (anti-PD-L1) treatment. The source is a man aged 50-59 years with urothelial cancer. The chain links TRBV7-6 to TRBJ2-7; maybe TRBD2 (6 bases). The CDR3 loop is CASSITPSERFF. CDR3 nucleotides: TGTGCCAGCAGCATTACTCCTAGCGAGCGCTTCTTC. Full variable domain (remainder filled in from reference TRBV7-6 and TRBJ2-7): GAGVSQSPRYKVTKRGQDVALRCDPISGHVSLYWYRQALGQGPEFLTYFNYEAQQDKSGLPNDRFSAERPEGSISTLTIQRTEQRDSAMYRCASSITPSERFFGPGTRLTVT.